A single sample gave rise to the 9 T cell receptor beta chains below, sequenced in a study of shared clonotypes between healthy human individuals. Generated by immunoSEQ multiplex PCR, the TCRdb table keeps only in-frame clones and is missing some. The data contain some 2,000,000 clones, approximately 94% of them singletons. The sample consisted of naive CD4+ T cells sorted from blood. Subset reported: CD45RA+ positively selected. These receptors came from a man younger than 35 in good health.

V gene TRBV28 combines with J gene TRBJ2-7; no clear D. The V and J ends lost 5 bases and 0 bases respectively, with 14 bases between them. This CDR3 has 15 amino acids. CDR1 is MDHEN, CDR2 SYDVKM, per germline. The DNA for the CDR3 is TGTGCCAGCAGTGCTCTAGGGTTAGACTCCTACGAGCAGTACTTC. Its translation is CASSALGLDSYEQYF.

This chain joins TRBV19 and TRBJ1-1; D might be TRBD1 (6 bases). Trimming removed 11 bases at V and 6 bases at J, with 19 bases between. Germline CDR1 reads LNHDA; CDR2 reads SQIVND (reference sequence). CDR3 size: 13 residues. CDR3 amino acids: CAGYRAGNSEAFF. Written as DNA, the CDR3 is TGTGCCGGATACAGGGCGGGTAATTCTGAAGCTTTCTTT.

This chain links TRBV6-1 with TRBJ2-7; 7 bases line up with TRBD1. With V trimmed by 0 bases and J by 3 bases, 8 bases remained unmatched. Germline CDR1 reads MNHNS; CDR2 reads SASEGT. CDR3 size: 16 residues. The CDR3 spells CASSEARQGSRYEQYF. The CDR3 region has the DNA TGTGCCAGCAGTGAAGCTCGACAGGGATCCCGCTACGAGCAGTACTTC.

The rearrangement links TRBV30 to TRBJ1-5; D may be TRBD1 (6 bases). The germline gives CDR1 GTSNPN, CDR2 SVGIG (reference sequence). V lost 4 bases to trimming and J lost 6 bases, with 13 bases between them. The CDR3 spans 13 residues. DNA for the CDR3: TGTGCCTGGATGGCGGGGGCCGGTCAGCCCCAGCATTTT. This codes for CAWMAGAGQPQHF.

The chain recombines TRBV9 with TRBJ2-3; D is unresolved. Between the trimmed V and J ends, which lost 0 bases and 8 bases, there was a span of 7 bases. The germline CDR1 and CDR2 sequences are SGDLS and YYNGEE. The CDR3 spans 12 residues. The CDR3 DNA reads TGTGCCAGCAGCGTAGTCGGCGGTACGCAGTATTTT. Protein sequence: CASSVVGGTQYF.

This rearrangement joins TRBV12-5 to TRBJ2-1; D gene unclear. The CDR3 spans 13 residues. With 6 bases removed from V and 5 bases from J, the gap between germline ends came to 11 bases. From germline, CDR1 is LGHNT and CDR2 FRNRAP. The CDR3 loop is CASGPSSHNEQFF. CDR3 nucleotide sequence: TGTGCTAGTGGGCCCTCTTCTCACAATGAGCAGTTCTTC.

The rearrangement links TRBV27 to TRBJ1-4; no definite D call. The CDR3 contains 15 residues. Germline CDR1 and CDR2: MNHEY and SMNVEV (reference sequence). Deletions cut 6 bases from V and 0 bases from J, with 11 bases between. CDR3 region: CASRTSQATNEKLFF. In DNA form, the CDR3 reads TGTGCCAGCAGAACCAGCCAGGCAACTAATGAAAAACTGTTTTTT.

The chain employs TRBV7-2 and TRBJ2-2; D is tentatively TRBD1 or TRBD2 (5 bases each). Looked up from germline, CDR1 is SGHTA and CDR2 is FQGNSA. V was cut by 1 base and J by 5 bases, with 11 bases left in between. The CDR3 is 15 amino acids. CDR3 in amino acids: CASSLVRGETGELFF. The CDR3 nucleotides read TGTGCCAGCAGCTTAGTGAGGGGAGAGACCGGGGAGCTGTTTTTT.

V and J are TRBV28 and TRBJ1-5; 8 bases fit TRBD1. The germline CDR1 and CDR2 sequences are MDHEN and SYDVKM. Trimming removed 4 bases from V and 3 bases from J; junction bases left unmatched: 5. The length of the CDR3 is 15 residues. The CDR3 region has the DNA TGTGCCAGCAGTTGGAGGGACAGGCCCAATCAGCCCCAGCATTTT. Translation gives CASSWRDRPNQPQHF.